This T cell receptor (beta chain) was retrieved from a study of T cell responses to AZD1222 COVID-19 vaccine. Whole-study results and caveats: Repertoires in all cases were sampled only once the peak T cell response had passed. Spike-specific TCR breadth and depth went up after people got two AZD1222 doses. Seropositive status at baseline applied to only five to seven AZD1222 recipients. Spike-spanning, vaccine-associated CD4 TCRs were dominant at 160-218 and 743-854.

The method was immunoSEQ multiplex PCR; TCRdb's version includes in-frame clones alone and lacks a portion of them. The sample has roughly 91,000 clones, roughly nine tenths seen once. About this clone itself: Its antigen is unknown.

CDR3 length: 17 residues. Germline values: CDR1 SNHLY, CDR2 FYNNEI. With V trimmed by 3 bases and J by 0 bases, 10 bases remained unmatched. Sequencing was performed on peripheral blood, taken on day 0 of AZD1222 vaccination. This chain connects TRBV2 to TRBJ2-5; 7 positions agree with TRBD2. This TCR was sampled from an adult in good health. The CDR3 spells CASSEGLLAGNQETQYF. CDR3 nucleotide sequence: TGTGCCAGCAGTGAGGGGCTATTAGCGGGTAACCAAGAGACCCAGTACTTC.